Below, 25 T cell receptor beta chains from the same sample are listed, as sequenced in a study of blood T cell repertoires in COVID-19 (dated by TCRdb to the early 2020s). Libraries came from the immunoSEQ multiplex PCR assay. The source is immuneACCESS, and TCRdb retained only in-frame sequences with V and J called. Part of the clones is not carried over; for the studies checked, unresolved V genes explain less than half of this, and the remainder is unexplained. For this sample there are 150,000 to 200,000 clones; roughly 84% appear just once. The biggest ten clones account for over 15% of the sample. The sequenced sample consisted of PBMCs or T cells enriched from blood (not recorded which). Every receptor here comes from a man between 60 and 75 years old who had recovered from COVID-19.

V usage is TRBV7-9 and J usage is TRBJ1-1; 7 bases are shared with TRBD1. CDR1 is SEHNR, CDR2 FQNEAQ, per germline (reference sequence). This CDR3 is built from 14 residues. The V segment lost 3 bases and the J segment 4 bases; nucleotides outside the gene matches: 5. The CDR3 loop is CASSFPGGITEAFF. The CDR3 DNA follows: TGTGCCAGCAGCTTCCCAGGGGGAATCACTGAAGCTTTCTTT.

CDR3 protein: CASRMTGGEETQYF. The CDR3, as DNA: TGTGCCAGCAGGATGACAGGGGGAGAAGAGACCCAGTACTTC. The rearrangement joins TRBV6-5 to TRBJ2-5; TRBD1 matches 9 bases. J lost 3 bases, V lost 6 bases, and 5 bases had no gene match. Germline CDR1 is MNHEY and CDR2 is SVGAGI. The CDR3 has 14 residues.

The chain carries TRBV28 and TRBJ1-2; D not certain. The CDR3 loop spans 15 amino acids. The ends were cut back, 6 bases at V and 7 bases at J, with 21 bases in the middle. Germline assignment: CDR1 MDHEN and CDR2 SYDVKM. CDR3 amino acids: CASSRSLTTVGGYTF. CDR3 DNA: TGTGCCAGCAGCAGGTCGCTTACGACCGTAGGTGGCTACACCTTC.

V gene TRBV25-1 combines with J gene TRBJ2-7; 7 bases align to TRBD2. Germline V gene data show CDR1 as MGHDK and CDR2 as SYGVNS. After removal of 4 bases from V and 3 bases from J, the junction contained 0 bases not matched to a gene. The CDR3 extends over 12 amino acids. The DNA for the CDR3 is TGTGCCAGCAGTGCTAGCGGCTACGAGCAGTACTTC. It is translated as CASSASGYEQYF.

This sequence joins TRBV5-1 and TRBJ1-1; TRBD1 aligns across 7 bases. Trimming cost V 2 bases and J 3 bases; bases outside gene matches: 4. The CDR3 is 14 amino acids. The V gene's germline CDR1 is SGHRS and CDR2 YFSETQ. CDR3 nucleotides: TGCGCCAGCAGCTTCGGCAGGGGGGACACTGAAGCTTTCTTT. This gives the protein CASSFGRGDTEAFF. The whole variable domain, remainder taken from reference TRBV5-1 and TRBJ1-1, is KAGVTQTPRYLIKTRGQQVTLSCSPISGHRSVSWYQQTPGQGLQFLFEYFSETQRNKGNFPGRFSGRQFSNSRSEMNVSTLELGDSALYLCASSFGRGDTEAFFGQGTRLTVV.

The chain combines TRBV4-1 with TRBJ1-5; 7 bases match TRBD1. With 4 bases clipped from V and 2 bases from J, the junction kept 5 bases outside the gene matches. The CDR3 has 15 residues. The V gene's germline CDR1 is MGHRA and CDR2 YSYEKL. The CDR3: CASSRVQGRNQPQHF. The CDR3 DNA reads as TGCGCCAGCAGCCGGGTACAGGGGCGCAATCAGCCCCAGCATTTT.

The chain employs TRBV9 and TRBJ2-2, with 7 nucleotides matching TRBD1. CDR1 and CDR2 (germline): SGDLS, YYNGEE. After removal of 0 bases from V and 3 bases from J, the junction contained 11 bases not matched to a gene. The CDR3 has 18 residues. The CDR3 loop is CASSVGIGGVSYTGELFF. The DNA for the CDR3 is TGTGCCAGCAGCGTAGGAATAGGGGGCGTCTCGTACACCGGGGAGCTGTTTTTT.

The V and J genes are TRBV3-1 (or the pseudogene TRBV3-2) and TRBJ1-2, with D tentatively TRBD1 (5 bases). Germline V gene data show CDR1 as LGHDT and CDR2 as YNNKEL (reference sequence). V lost 0 bases and J 7 bases, leaving 9 bases between the germline ends. CDR3 size: 13 residues. CDR3 bases: TGTGCCAGCAGCCAAGATTGGAGGGGTGGCTACACCTTC. Residues: CASSQDWRGGYTF.

The chain recombines TRBV19 with TRBJ1-2; possibly TRBD1 for D (6 bases). CDR1 and CDR2 from the germline V gene are LNHDA and SQIVND (reference sequence). V was clipped by 9 bases and J by 3 bases, with 14 bases between them. The CDR3 sequence is 13 residues long. CDR3 residues: CASYRVGDYGYTF. CDR3 bases: TGTGCCAGCTACAGGGTCGGGGACTATGGCTACACCTTC.

The J gene is TRBJ1-2, the V gene TRBV28; D call uncertain. The V end was cut by 6 bases, the J end by 3 bases, with 11 bases between. This CDR3 contains 13 residues. The germline V gene encodes CDR1 MDHEN and CDR2 SYDVKM. CDR3 sequence reads: CASSPGGDYGYTF. The CDR3 nucleotides read TGTGCCAGCAGCCCAGGAGGAGACTATGGCTACACCTTC.

This clone was seen a few times. The genes are TRBV5-1 and TRBJ2-3, with D maybe TRBD2 (6 bases). Deletions cut 6 bases from V and 0 bases from J, with 14 bases between. In germline, CDR1 is SGHRS, CDR2 YFSETQ. The CDR3 totals 15 residues. CDR3 sequence: CASNQKGTSTDTQYF. CDR3 nucleotide sequence: TGCGCCAGCAATCAGAAGGGGACTAGCACAGATACGCAGTATTTT. The entire variable domain, with the rest obtained from reference TRBV5-1 and TRBJ2-3, is as follows: KAGVTQTPRYLIKTRGQQVTLSCSPISGHRSVSWYQQTPGQGLQFLFEYFSETQRNKGNFPGRFSGRQFSNSRSEMNVSTLELGDSALYLCASNQKGTSTDTQYFGPGTRLTVL.

The chain recombines TRBV12-3 or TRBV12-4 with TRBJ1-1; 8 bases are shared with TRBD1. Germline trimming cut 6 bases from V and 6 bases from J; bases unmatched to any gene: 6. This CDR3 has 13 residues. CDR3 sequence reads: CASSRTGSPEAFF. CDR3 nucleotides: TGTGCCAGCAGCCGGACAGGGTCCCCTGAAGCTTTCTTT.

In DNA form, the CDR3 reads TGTGCCAGCAGCTTCATAGCGGGAGCTAGCACAGATACGCAGTATTTT. Protein sequence: CASSFIAGASTDTQYF. The chain is built from TRBV5-6 and TRBJ2-3, with 9 bases that match TRBD2. Germline V gives CDR1 SGHDT, CDR2 YYEEEE. Losses at the gene ends were 2 bases for V and 0 bases for J; bases not matched to a gene: 4. The CDR3 is 16 residues long.

This chain joins TRBV6-1 and TRBJ1-2; D might be TRBD1 (5 bases). Between the trimmed V and J ends, which lost 2 bases and 8 bases, there was a span of 12 bases. Germline CDR1 reads MNHNS; CDR2 reads SASEGT. The CDR3 is made up of 13 amino acids. The CDR3 DNA reads as TGTGCCAGCAGTGAATTGGGCAGGGAAGGCTACACCTTC. Translated: CASSELGREGYTF.

This chain links TRBV13 with TRBJ2-1, with D hard to call. There are 14 residues in the CDR3. Germline V gene sequence: CDR1 PRHDT, CDR2 FYEKMQ (reference sequence). The V end was cut by 4 bases, the J end by 4 bases, with 11 bases between. CDR3 protein: CASSSPAGYNEQFF. The CDR3 nucleotides are TGTGCCAGCAGCTCTCCGGCAGGATACAATGAGCAGTTCTTC. The variable domain in full, completed from reference TRBV13 and TRBJ2-1, reads AAGVIQSPRHLIKEKRETATLKCYPIPRHDTVYWYQQGPGQDPQFLISFYEKMQSDKGSIPDRFSAQQFSDYHSELNMSSLELGDSALYFCASSSPAGYNEQFFGPGTRLTVL.

The rearrangement uses TRBV7-2 and TRBJ2-1; D not resolved. Germline V gene lookup returns CDR1 SGHTA and CDR2 FQGNSA. V lost 5 bases, J lost 0 bases, and 8 bases lay in between. This CDR3 contains 14 residues. The CDR3 sequence is CASSTESSYNEQFF. The DNA of the CDR3 is TGTGCCAGCAGCACGGAGAGCTCCTACAATGAGCAGTTCTTC.

This chain joins TRBV12-3 or TRBV12-4 and TRBJ1-5; D unclear. This CDR3 contains 12 residues. The ends were cut back, 8 bases at V and 3 bases at J, with 8 bases in the middle. CDR3 amino acids: CASGLTNQPQHF. For the CDR3, the DNA is TGTGCCAGCGGACTGACCAATCAGCCCCAGCATTTT.

The chain carries TRBV24-1 and TRBJ1-6; D may be TRBD1 (6 bases). The CDR3 sequence is 18 residues long. CDR1 and CDR2 from the germline V gene are KGHDR and SFDVKD. V lost 9 bases to trimming and J lost 10 bases, with 30 bases between them. The CDR3 DNA is TGTGCCACCCCCACCCTCGTCCAGGGGCAATCTGATAGATCACCCCTCCACTTT. It translates to CATPTLVQGQSDRSPLHF.

The rearrangement links TRBV11-2 to TRBJ1-3; D gene uncertain. The CDR3 totals 15 residues. CDR1 SGHAT and CDR2 FQNNGV come from the germline V gene. Between the trimmed V and J ends, which lost 1 base and 0 bases, there was a span of 7 bases. The CDR3 coding sequence is TGTGCCAGCAGCTTAGCGGGATACTCTGGAAACACCATATATTTT. This encodes CASSLAGYSGNTIYF.

This rearrangement joins TRBV7-8 to TRBJ1-5; 10 bases align to TRBD1. In germline, CDR1 is SGHVS, CDR2 FQNEAQ. The CDR3 totals 17 residues. With 4 bases clipped from V and 7 bases from J, the junction kept 13 bases outside the gene matches. For the CDR3, the DNA is TGTGCCAGCAGCTCTTATTCGACAGGGGGCGAAGGCCAGCCCCAGCATTTT. This codes for CASSSYSTGGEGQPQHF.

This chain connects TRBV7-6 to TRBJ2-1, with 7 nucleotides matching TRBD1. The junction had 18 bases not matched to a gene; V was cut back by 6 bases and J by 1 base. The germline CDR1 and CDR2 sequences are SGHVS and FNYEAQ. The CDR3 has 19 amino acids. CDR3 residues: CASSQNYGGETGSYNEQFF. CDR3 bases: TGTGCCAGCAGTCAGAACTACGGTGGGGAGACAGGGTCCTACAATGAGCAGTTCTTC. The full variable domain, with the rest looked up from reference TRBV7-6 and TRBJ2-1, is GAGVSQSPRYKVTKRGQDVALRCDPISGHVSLYWYRQALGQGPEFLTYFNYEAQQDKSGLPNDRFSAERPEGSISTLTIQRTEQRDSAMYRCASSQNYGGETGSYNEQFFGPGTRLTVL.

The rearrangement joins TRBV5-5 to TRBJ1-1, with D uncertain. The CDR3 is 13 amino acids. Germline CDR1 and CDR2: SGHKS and YYEKEE (reference sequence). The V gene lost 3 bases and the J gene lost 1 base, with 7 bases spanning the gap. CDR3 amino acids: CASSWAQNTEAFF. CDR3 nucleotides: TGTGCCAGCAGCTGGGCGCAGAACACTGAAGCTTTCTTT. The whole variable domain, filled in from reference TRBV5-5 and TRBJ1-1, reads DAGVTQSPTHLIKTRGQQVTLRCSPISGHKSVSWYQQVLGQGPQFIFQYYEKEERGRGNFPDRFSARQFPNYSSELNVNALLLGDSALYLCASSWAQNTEAFFGQGTRLTVV.

The chain links TRBV29-1 to TRBJ1-5; 9 bases line up with TRBD1. V lost 7 bases to trimming and J lost 7 bases; unmatched junction nucleotides: 8. CDR3 length: 13 residues. Germline values: CDR1 SQVTM, CDR2 ANQGSEA. CDR3 amino acids: CSAQTGGGQPQHF. CDR3 nucleotide sequence: TGCAGCGCGCAAACAGGGGGCGGACAGCCCCAGCATTTT.

This chain joins TRBV19 and TRBJ2-1; 8 bases align to TRBD2. The CDR3 runs 17 residues. In germline, CDR1 is LNHDA, CDR2 SQIVND (reference sequence). The J segment lost 0 bases and the V segment lost 6 bases, leaving 10 bases of the junction unmatched. This chain's CDR3 is CASSFGGGLFSYNEQFF. The CDR3 coding sequence is TGTGCCAGTAGCTTCGGGGGGGGACTATTCTCCTACAATGAGCAGTTCTTC.

The chain combines TRBV19 with TRBJ1-1; 8 bases match TRBD1. Per germline, CDR1 LNHDA and CDR2 SQIVND (reference sequence). V was clipped by 9 bases and J by 1 base; unmatched bases: 10. This CDR3 contains 15 residues. CDR3 residues: CASSRIGQGNTEAFF. The CDR3 DNA reads as TGTGCCAGCTCCCGGATAGGACAGGGGAACACTGAAGCTTTCTTT.